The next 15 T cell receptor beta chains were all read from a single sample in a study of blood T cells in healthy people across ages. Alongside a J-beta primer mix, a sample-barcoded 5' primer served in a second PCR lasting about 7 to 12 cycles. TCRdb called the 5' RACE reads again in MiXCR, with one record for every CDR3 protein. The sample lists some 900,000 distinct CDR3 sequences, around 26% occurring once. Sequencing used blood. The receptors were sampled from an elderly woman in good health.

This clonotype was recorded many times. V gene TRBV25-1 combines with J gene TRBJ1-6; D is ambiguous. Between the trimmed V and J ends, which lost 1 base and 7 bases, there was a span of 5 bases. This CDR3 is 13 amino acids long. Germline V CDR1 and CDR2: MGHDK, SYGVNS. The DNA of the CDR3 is TGTGCCAGCAGTGAATCCGGGAATTCACCCCTCCACTTT. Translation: CASSESGNSPLHF. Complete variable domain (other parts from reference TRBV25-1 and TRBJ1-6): EADIYQTPRYLVIGTGKKITLECSQTMGHDKMYWYQQDPGMELHLIHYSYGVNSTEKGDLSSESTVSRIRTEHFPLTLESARPSHTSQYLCASSESGNSPLHFGNGTRLTVT.

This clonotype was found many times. CDR3: CATSIPPYERLGQPQHF. The CDR3 DNA reads as TGTGCCACCAGCATCCCCCCCTATGAACGGCTTGGTCAGCCCCAGCATTTT. The rearrangement uses TRBV15 and TRBJ1-5; D is unclear. Germline V gives CDR1 LNHNV, CDR2 YYDKDF (reference sequence). The CDR3 runs to 17 residues. V lost 4 bases and J lost 6, with 22 bases in between.

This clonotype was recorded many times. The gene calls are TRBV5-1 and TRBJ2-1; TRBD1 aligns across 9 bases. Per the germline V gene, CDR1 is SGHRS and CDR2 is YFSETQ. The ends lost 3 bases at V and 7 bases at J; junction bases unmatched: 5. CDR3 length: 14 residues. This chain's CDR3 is CASSSYRGRNEQFF. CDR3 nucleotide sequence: TGCGCCAGCAGCTCCTACAGGGGGCGAAATGAGCAGTTCTTC.

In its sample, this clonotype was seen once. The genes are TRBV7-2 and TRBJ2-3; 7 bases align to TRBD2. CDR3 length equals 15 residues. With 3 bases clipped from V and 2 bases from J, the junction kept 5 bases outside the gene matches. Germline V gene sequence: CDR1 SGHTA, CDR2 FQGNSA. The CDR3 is CASSFRLADTDTQYF. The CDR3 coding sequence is TGTGCCAGCAGCTTCAGGCTAGCGGACACAGATACGCAGTATTTT.

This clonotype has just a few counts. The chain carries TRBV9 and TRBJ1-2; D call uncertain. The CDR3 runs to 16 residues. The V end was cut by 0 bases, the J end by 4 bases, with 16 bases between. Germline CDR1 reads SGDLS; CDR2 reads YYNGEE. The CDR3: CASSVEVTGICYGYTF. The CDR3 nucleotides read TGTGCCAGCAGCGTAGAGGTCACGGGGATATGCTATGGCTACACCTTC.

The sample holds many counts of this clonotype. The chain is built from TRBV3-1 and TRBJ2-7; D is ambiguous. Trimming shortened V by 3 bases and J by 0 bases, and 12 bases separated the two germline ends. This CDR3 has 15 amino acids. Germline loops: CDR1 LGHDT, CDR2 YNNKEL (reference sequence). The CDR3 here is CASSHLIGYSYEQYF. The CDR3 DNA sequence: TGTGCCAGCAGCCATCTTATAGGTTACTCCTACGAGCAGTACTTC.

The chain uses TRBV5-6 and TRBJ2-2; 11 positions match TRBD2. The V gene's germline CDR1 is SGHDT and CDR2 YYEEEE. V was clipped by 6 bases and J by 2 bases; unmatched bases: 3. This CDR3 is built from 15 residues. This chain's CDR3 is CASTGTSGNTGELFF. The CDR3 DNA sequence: TGTGCCAGCACCGGGACTAGCGGAAACACCGGGGAGCTGTTTTTT. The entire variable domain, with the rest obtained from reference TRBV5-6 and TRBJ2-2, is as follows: DAGVTQSPTHLIKTRGQQVTLRCSPKSGHDTVSWYQQALGQGPQFIFQYYEEEERQRGNFPDRFSGHQFPNYSSELNVNALLLGDSALYLCASTGTSGNTGELFFGEGSRLTVL.

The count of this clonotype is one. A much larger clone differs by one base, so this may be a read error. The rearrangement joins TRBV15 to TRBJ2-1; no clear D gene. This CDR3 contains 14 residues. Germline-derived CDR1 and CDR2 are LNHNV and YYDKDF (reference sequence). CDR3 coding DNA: TGTGCCACCAGCAGAGATTCAGCTAACAATGAGCAGTCCTTC. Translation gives CATSRDSANNEQSF.

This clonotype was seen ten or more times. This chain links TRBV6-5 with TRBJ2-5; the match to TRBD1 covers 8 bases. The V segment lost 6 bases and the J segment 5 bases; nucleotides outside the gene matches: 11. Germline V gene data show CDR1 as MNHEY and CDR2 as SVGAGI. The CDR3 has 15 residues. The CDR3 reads CASRSGQGRIETQYF. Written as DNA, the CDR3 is TGTGCCAGCAGAAGCGGACAGGGAAGAATCGAGACCCAGTACTTC.

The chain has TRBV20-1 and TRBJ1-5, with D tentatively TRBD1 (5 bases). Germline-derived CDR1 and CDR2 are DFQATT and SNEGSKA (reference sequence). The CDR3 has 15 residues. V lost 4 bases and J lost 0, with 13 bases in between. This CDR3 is CSATAGGISNQPQHF. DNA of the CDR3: TGCAGTGCTACGGCGGGGGGGATTAGCAATCAGCCCCAGCATTTT.

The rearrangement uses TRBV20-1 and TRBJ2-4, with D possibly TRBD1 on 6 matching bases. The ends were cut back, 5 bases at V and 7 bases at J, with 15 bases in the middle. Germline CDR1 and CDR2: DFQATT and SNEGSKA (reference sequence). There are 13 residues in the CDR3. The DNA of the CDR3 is TGCAGTGCTTACCACAGGGTTACGAACATTCAGTACTTC. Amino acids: CSAYHRVTNIQYF.

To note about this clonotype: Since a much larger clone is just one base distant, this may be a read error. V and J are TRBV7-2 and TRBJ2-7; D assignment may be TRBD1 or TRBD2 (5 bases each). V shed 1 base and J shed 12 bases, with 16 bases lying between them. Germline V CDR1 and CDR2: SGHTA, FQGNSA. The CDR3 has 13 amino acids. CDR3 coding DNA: TGTGCCAGCAGCTTAGGAGTTAGGGACGGCCTGTACTTC. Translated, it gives CASSLGVRDGLYF.

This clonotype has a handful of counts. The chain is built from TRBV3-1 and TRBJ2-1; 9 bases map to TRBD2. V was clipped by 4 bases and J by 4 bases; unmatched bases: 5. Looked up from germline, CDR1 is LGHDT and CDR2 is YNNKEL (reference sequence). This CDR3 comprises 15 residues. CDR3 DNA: TGTGCCAGCAGCCTTTTCGCGGGGGGGTACAATGAGCAGTTCTTC. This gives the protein CASSLFAGGYNEQFF.

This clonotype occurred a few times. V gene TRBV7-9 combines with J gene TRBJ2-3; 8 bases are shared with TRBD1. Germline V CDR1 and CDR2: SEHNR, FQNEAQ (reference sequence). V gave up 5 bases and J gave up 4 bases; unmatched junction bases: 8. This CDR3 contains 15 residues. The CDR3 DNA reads TGTGCCAGCAGCCCAAGTCAGGGGGCAGCAGATACGCAGTATTTT. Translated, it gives CASSPSQGAADTQYF.

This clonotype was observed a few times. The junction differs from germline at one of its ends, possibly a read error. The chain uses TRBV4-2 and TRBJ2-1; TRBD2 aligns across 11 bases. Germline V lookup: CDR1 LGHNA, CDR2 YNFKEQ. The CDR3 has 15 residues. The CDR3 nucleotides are TGTGCCAGCAACCAACTAGCGGGGGCGTACAATGAGCAGTTCTTC. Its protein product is CASNQLAGAYNEQFF.